The T cell receptor (beta chain) under discussion was sequenced for a study of T cell responses to AZD1222 COVID-19 vaccine. Only in-frame clones appear in the TCRdb table, and some are missing; sequencing was by immunoSEQ multiplex PCR. Among some 130,000 clones listed, about 85% were seen once. Germline loops: CDR1 GTSNPN, CDR2 SVGIG (reference sequence). This CDR3 region has 14 residues. V lost 4 bases and J 6 bases, leaving 16 bases between the germline ends. Study-wide findings and caveats: Clonal diversity may have been underestimated in mostly white British donors. Close to half of all spike-specific TCRs reportedly target regions of the variants that are unmutated. Along spike, vaccine-associated CD4 TCRs were found throughout, with dominance at 160-218 and 743-854.

The table lists this clone with a count of one. Its antigen remains unknown. The TCR sequence derives from an adult in good health. The sample here was peripheral blood, taken on day 0 of AZD1222 vaccination. This chain links TRBV30 with TRBJ2-1; D is perhaps TRBD1 or TRBD2 (5 bases each). The CDR3 bases are TGTGCCTGGAACCGGGACCGACGTCTCAATGAGCAGTTCTTC. Protein sequence: CAWNRDRRLNEQFF. Looking up the rest from reference TRBV30 and TRBJ2-1 gives the full variable domain: SQTIHQWPATLVQPVGSPLSLECTVEGTSNPNLYWYRQAAGRGLQLLFYSVGIGQISSEVPQNLSASRPQDRQFILSSKKLLLSDSGFYLCAWNRDRRLNEQFFGPGTRLTVL.